These T cell receptor beta chains were read from a single sample in a study of T-cell memory formation after mild COVID-19. Using its own MiXCR run on the 5' RACE reads, TCRdb lists one record per CDR3 protein. The sample lists some 490,000 distinct CDR3 sequences, about 20% occurring once. What was sequenced was PBMCs or a T cell subset sorted from them (not recorded which). The receptors come from an adult woman who had mild COVID-19 (a few samples of this study predate the infection). Cell type and time point are not known. Both conserved end residues are part of each CDR3. D genes are given only for firm matches. Size is stated for part of the rows, as once, few or many counts, or as a class when the clone is expanded.

d_call j_call v_call clone_size cdr3_nt cdr3_aa
TRBD2 TRBJ2-2 TRBV12-3/TRBV12-4 few TGTGCCAGCAGTCCCGTTCGGGGGGGGGGAACCGGGGAGCTGTTTTTT CASSPVRGGGTGELFF
TRBD2 TRBJ2-2 TRBV12-3/TRBV12-4 NA TGTGCCAGCACCCCCTGGGGGGGGGACACCGGGGAGCTGTTTTTT CASTPWGGDTGELFF
TRBD2 TRBJ2-7 TRBV6-6 NA TGTGCCAGCACCATGCGGGAGGACTCCTACGAGCAGTACTTC CASTMREDSYEQYF
TRBD2 TRBJ2-1 TRBV5-1 many TGCGCCAGCAGGGCTAGCGGGACCTTCGTATTTGAGCAGTTCTTC CASRASGTFVFEQFF
NA TRBJ2-3 TRBV28 few TGTGCCAGCAGTGCCCCTGAACGATATACAGATACGCAGTATTTT CASSAPERYTDTQYF
TRBD1 TRBJ2-3 TRBV29-1 once TGCAGCGTGGGGACAGGGGGCACAGATACGCAGTATTTT CSVGTGGTDTQYF
NA TRBJ1-1 TRBV2 NA TGTGCCAGCAGTCCCGGACCGCGGAACACTGAAGCTTTCTTT CASSPGPRNTEAFF
NA TRBJ2-7 TRBV5-1 few TGCGCCAGTAGGAGGGCAGTCTCCTACGAGCAGTACTTC CASRRAVSYEQYF
TRBD2 TRBJ2-2 TRBV2 NA TGTGCCAGCAGGGAACTAGCGGGAGTGAGCACCGGGGAGCTGTTTTTT CASRELAGVSTGELFF
NA TRBJ1-1 TRBV29-1 NA TGCAGCGTGAGAAGCAACCCGGGGAACACTGAAGCTTTCTTT CSVRSNPGNTEAFF
NA TRBJ2-6 TRBV19 NA TGTGCCAGTAGTATAGCCGCGTCGGGGGCCAACGTCCTGACTTTC CASSIAASGANVLTF
NA TRBJ2-4 TRBV5-1 few TGCGCCAGCAGCCCGGGCGGGGGCCCCCTCAAAAACATTCAGTACTTC CASSPGGGPLKNIQYF
NA TRBJ2-7 TRBV18 few TGTGCCAGCTCACTACAGATAACAGGGAACTACGAGCAGTACTTC CASSLQITGNYEQYF
NA TRBJ2-1 TRBV6-5 few TGTGCCAGCAGTTACGATGGGGGAGGCGAGCAGTTCTTC CASSYDGGGEQFF
TRBD2 TRBJ2-1 TRBV20-1 few TGCAGTGCTGTACAGCGGGACTCCTACAATGAGCAGTTCTTC CSAVQRDSYNEQFF
TRBD2 TRBJ2-7 TRBV29-1 NA TGCAGCGTTGATATCGGGAGGGTGGGCGAGCAGTACTTC CSVDIGRVGEQYF
NA TRBJ1-1 TRBV5-6 once TGTGCCAGCAGCTTTGCAAGCGGGAACACTGAAGCTTTCTTT CASSFASGNTEAFF
TRBD1 TRBJ2-7 TRBV6-2/TRBV6-3 NA TGTGCCAGCAGACCGACAGGGTCCCCCTACGAGCAGTACTTC CASRPTGSPYEQYF
TRBD1 TRBJ2-7 TRBV29-1 NA TGCAGCGTTCTGACGGGACAGGTCTTCCGCGAGCAGTACTTC CSVLTGQVFREQYF
NA TRBJ1-2 TRBV10-3 NA TGTGCCATCAGTGAGTCGGATGATGGCTACACCTTC CAISESDDGYTF
TRBD1 TRBJ2-5 TRBV29-1 few TGCAGCGTTGGCGGGACAGGGCAAAGGGAGACCCAGTACTTC CSVGGTGQRETQYF
TRBD1 TRBJ1-5 TRBV4-2 NA TGTGCCAGCAGCCAAGAGAGGACAGGGTCCGAGCCCCAGCATTTT CASSQERTGSEPQHF
NA TRBJ2-1 TRBV5-6 few TGTGCCAGCAGCCTGAGGGCAGGCTACAATGAGCAGTTCTTC CASSLRAGYNEQFF
TRBD2 TRBJ2-5 TRBV12-3/TRBV12-4 NA TGTGCCAGCAGTTTAAGACTAGCGGGGAGGGTGGAGACCCAGTACTTC CASSLRLAGRVETQYF
TRBD1 TRBJ1-4 TRBV18 NA TGTGCCAGCTCTCGTACGACAGGGGTGGCTAATGAAAAACTGTTTTTT CASSRTTGVANEKLFF
NA TRBJ2-4 TRBV9 NA TGTGCCAGCAGCGTAGTGGAGGGTGCGATTCAGTACTTC CASSVVEGAIQYF
NA TRBJ2-1 TRBV7-3 NA TGTGCCAGCAGCTTACGACTAGTCCTGGGATCCTACAATGAGCAGTTCTTC CASSLRLVLGSYNEQFF
TRBD1 TRBJ2-7 TRBV12-3/TRBV12-4 few TGTGCCAGCAGTCCCTTGACAGGGACGGCTTTTTCCGAGCAGTACTTC CASSPLTGTAFSEQYF
TRBD2 TRBJ2-1 TRBV7-6 NA TGTGCCAGCAGCCAGACTAGCGGGGGGACCTTGGGTGAGCAGTTCTTC CASSQTSGGTLGEQFF
NA TRBJ1-2 TRBV14 few TGTGCCAGCAGCCAAGATAACCATGGCTACACCTTC CASSQDNHGYTF
NA TRBJ2-1 TRBV5-6 few TGTGCCAGCAGCTTGGTGACGGTGGAGGAGTTCTTC CASSLVTVEEFF
NA TRBJ2-1 TRBV25-1 NA TGTGCCAGCAGTGAAGGTGCATACAATGAGCAGTTCTTC CASSEGAYNEQFF
NA TRBJ2-7 TRBV15 few TGTGCCACCAGCAGAGACAGGGGAGTCTACGAGCAGTACTTC CATSRDRGVYEQYF
NA TRBJ2-7 TRBV19 few TGTGCCAGTAGTGTGGGTAGCTACGAGCAGTACTTC CASSVGSYEQYF
NA TRBJ2-5 TRBV19 few TGTGCCAGTAATTTCGGGGGAGAGGAGACCCAGTACTTC CASNFGGEETQYF
TRBD1 TRBJ2-2 TRBV5-1 few TGCGCCAGCAGTTTTCGACAGGGCCCCGCGGCCGGGGAGCTGTTTTTT CASSFRQGPAAGELFF
NA TRBJ2-7 TRBV3-1 few TGTGCCAGCAGCCGCAGGACAGGAGGGGCCGAGCAGTACTTC CASSRRTGGAEQYF
NA TRBJ1-4 TRBV9 few TGTGCCAGCAGCGCCGACAGTAATGAAAAACTGTTTTTT CASSADSNEKLFF
NA TRBJ1-5 TRBV24-1 few TGTGCCACGGGGGCAGGGCCTCAGCCCCAGCATTTT CATGAGPQPQHF
NA TRBJ2-7 TRBV29-1 few TGCAGCGCCCTGACCGGGGGAGAACCGTTCGGGCAGTACTTC CSALTGGEPFGQYF
NA TRBJ2-4 TRBV12-3/TRBV12-4 few TGTGCCAGCAGTTTTGCGGCCAGAAACATTCAGTACTTC CASSFAARNIQYF